This TCR beta chain was recovered during a study of cytomegalovirus exposure and HLA in healthy donors. Germline V gives CDR1 LNHDA, CDR2 SQIVND (reference sequence). This CDR3 is 14 amino acids long. Trimming cost V 4 bases and J 5 bases; bases outside gene matches: 4. This clone showed up just once. The primer mix had 60 Vbeta and 13 Jbeta primers. Sequencing used immunoSEQ multiplex PCR; TCRdb keeps in-frame clones, though not all of them. The sample lists approximately 160,000 clones, 77% occurring once. The chain joins TRBV19 to TRBJ2-1; 8 bases line up with TRBD2. The sample consisted of PBMCs. The origin of this receptor is a woman in her 30s in good health and CMV-seronegative. CDR3 amino acids: CASSTGLAHNEQFF. The DNA of the CDR3 is TGTGCCAGTAGTACCGGACTAGCCCACAATGAGCAGTTCTTC.